These 29 T cell receptor beta chains were all obtained from the same sample, sequenced in a study of identifying expanded T cells in peripheral blood. Libraries were prepared by immunoSEQ multiplex PCR; TCRdb keeps only in-frame clonotypes and omits some of them. Seen here are about 100,000 clones, roughly nine tenths observed once, and the top ten hold 17%. The sample taken for sequencing was blood. The receptors shown here come from a person aged 18-70 years in good health.

The chain recombines TRBV9 with TRBJ1-1, with D perhaps matching TRBD1 (5 bases). The CDR3 totals 14 residues. Germline CDR1 reads SGDLS; CDR2 reads YYNGEE. V was shortened by 4 bases and J by 1 base, with 11 bases between the two germline ends. The CDR3 here is CASSKQAANTEAFF. The CDR3 bases are TGTGCCAGCAGCAAACAGGCTGCGAACACTGAAGCTTTCTTT.

The rearrangement links TRBV7-2 to TRBJ1-2; D possibly corresponds to TRBD1 (5 bases). The V and J ends lost 5 bases and 8 bases respectively, with 18 bases between them. This CDR3 contains 14 residues. Per the germline V gene, CDR1 is SGHTA and CDR2 is FQGNSA. The CDR3 loop reads CASSPRDLMGGYTF. The CDR3, as DNA: TGTGCCAGCAGCCCCCGGGACCTAATGGGAGGCTACACCTTC.

CDR3 region: CASVGTTYNEQFF. The CDR3 DNA is TGTGCCAGTGTAGGGACGACTTACAATGAGCAGTTCTTC. The chain uses TRBV6-5 and TRBJ2-1; D is perhaps TRBD1 or TRBD2 (5 bases each). The CDR3 has 13 amino acids. The germline V gene has CDR1 MNHEY and CDR2 SVGAGI. The V gene lost 9 bases and the J gene lost 4 bases, with 13 bases spanning the gap.

The chain carries TRBV4-3 and TRBJ2-1, with D possibly being TRBD2 (7 bases). The germline CDR1 and CDR2 sequences are LGHNA and YSLEER. The CDR3 consists of 19 residues. The V and J ends lost 1 base and 4 bases respectively, with 23 bases between them. Here the CDR3 DNA reads TGCGCCAGCAGCCAAGTTCCCCCGGGGGCGGGGGAGGGGTACAATGAGCAGTTCTTC. Translation gives CASSQVPPGAGEGYNEQFF.

The CDR3 reads CATRTRYTGELFF. The DNA of the CDR3 is TGTGCCACCCGTACAAGATACACCGGGGAGCTGTTTTTT. The J gene is TRBJ2-2, the V gene TRBV15; the D is unclear. The CDR3 loop spans 13 amino acids. The germline CDR1 and CDR2 sequences are LNHNV and YYDKDF (reference sequence). V gave up 8 bases and J gave up 3 bases, with 10 bases separating them.

Of note for this clone: One end of the junction fails to match germline, which may point to a read error. The chain links TRBV5-4 to TRBJ2-1; 11 bases fit TRBD2. Germline V gene sequence: CDR1 SGHNT, CDR2 YYREEE (reference sequence). The CDR3 has 16 residues. The CDR3 reads CASSSRTSGSYNEQFF. DNA for the CDR3: TGCGCCAGCAGCTCTCGGACTAGCGGGTCCTACAATGAGCAGTTCTTC.

CDR3 loop: CASSAWTGNYGYTF. The CDR3 region has the DNA TGTGCCAGCAGCGCCTGGACAGGGAACTATGGCTACACCTTC. The chain joins TRBV5-4 to TRBJ1-2, with TRBD1 matching 8 bases. This CDR3 has 14 residues. The trim removed 4 bases at V and 2 bases at J, leaving 4 bases unmatched. Germline V gives CDR1 SGHNT, CDR2 YYREEE (reference sequence).

This clone has at least ten counts. This chain uses TRBV5-4 with TRBJ1-3; D gene unclear. V was shortened by 2 bases and J by 2 bases, with 11 bases between the two germline ends. The germline gives CDR1 SGHNT, CDR2 YYREEE (reference sequence). The CDR3 has 15 amino acids. CDR3 DNA sequence: TGTGCCAGCAGCTTCGGGTGGGGAACTGGAAACACCATATATTTT. It yields the protein CASSFGWGTGNTIYF.

The rearrangement uses TRBV27 and TRBJ2-3; 7 bases are a match to TRBD1. This CDR3 spans 15 amino acids. The junction had 6 bases not matched to a gene; V was cut back by 6 bases and J by 0 bases. Germline CDR1 MNHEY, CDR2 SMNVEV (reference sequence). As DNA, the CDR3 is TGTGCCAGCAGACCCGGACAGGAAAGCACAGATACGCAGTATTTT. It translates to CASRPGQESTDTQYF.

The chain uses TRBV6-1 and TRBJ1-2; no firm D call. Germline CDR1 reads MNHNS; CDR2 reads SASEGT. The CDR3 has 15 residues. Trimming took off 6 bases at V and 3 bases at J, with 17 bases between the two ends. The CDR3 bases are TGTGCCAGCAGCCCCGGTATAGGGAACTACTATGGCTACACCTTC. Protein product: CASSPGIGNYYGYTF.

The chain has TRBV7-2 and TRBJ2-1; D not resolved. The CDR3 spans 15 residues. Germline V gives CDR1 SGHTA, CDR2 FQGNSA. Trimming took 5 bases from V and 10 from J, leaving 21 bases between them. Written as DNA, the CDR3 is TGTGCCAGCAGCCCCCCCTCCGGACCTCTCCAGGAGCAGTTCTTC. It specifies CASSPPSGPLQEQFF.

Of note for this clone: This CDR3 is also generated by other DNA sequences in the sample. In DNA form, the CDR3 reads TGTGCCAGCAGTTTCCTCTACGAGCAGTACTTC. Protein product: CASSFLYEQYF. The rearrangement links TRBV2 to TRBJ2-7, with D uncertain. V lost 5 bases and J 3 bases, leaving 5 bases between the germline ends. Per the germline V gene, CDR1 is SNHLY and CDR2 is FYNNEI. The CDR3 runs 11 residues.

V is TRBV15 and J is TRBJ2-5; possibly TRBD1 or TRBD2 for D (5 bases each). Trimming removed 4 bases at V and 5 bases at J, with 17 bases between. Germline V gene lookup returns CDR1 LNHNV and CDR2 YYDKDF (reference sequence). This CDR3 has 15 residues. The CDR3: CATSIPGAGGETQYF. The CDR3 DNA sequence: TGTGCCACCAGCATCCCCGGGGCAGGTGGCGAGACCCAGTACTTC.

The V and J genes are TRBV2 and TRBJ1-4, with no clear D. The V end lost 3 bases, the J end lost 7 bases, and 12 bases lay between the germline ends. The CDR3 sequence is 14 residues long. The V gene's germline CDR1 is SNHLY and CDR2 FYNNEI. The CDR3: CASSERAASEKLFF. DNA for the CDR3: TGTGCCAGCAGTGAGAGGGCGGCTAGTGAAAAACTGTTTTTT.

J is TRBJ1-5 and V is TRBV7-9; D gene ambiguous. Germline V gives CDR1 SEHNR, CDR2 FQNEAQ (reference sequence). The length of the CDR3 is 13 residues. V lost 1 base, J lost 3 bases, and 4 bases lay in between. In nucleotides, the CDR3 is TGTGCCAGCAGCTTAGTGGTCAATCAGCCCCAGCATTTT. Amino acids: CASSLVVNQPQHF.

The chain couples TRBV6-1 to TRBJ1-1, with a weak D call TRBD1 (6 bases). Germline-derived CDR1 and CDR2 are MNHNS and SASEGT. V dropped 3 bases and J dropped 6 bases, with 14 bases sitting between them. This CDR3 region has 14 residues. Written as DNA, the CDR3 is TGTGCCAGCAGTGACGGAACAGGGAGTGCTGAAGCTTTCTTT. It specifies CASSDGTGSAEAFF.

The CDR3 bases are TGTGCCAGCAGCGTAGGGCTAGCGGGCACCTACGAGCAGTACTTC. This gives the protein CASSVGLAGTYEQYF. J is TRBJ2-7 and V is TRBV9, with 8 bases that match TRBD2. Trimming took 0 bases from V and 2 from J; bases not matched to a gene: 4. The length of the CDR3 is 15 residues. CDR1 is SGDLS and CDR2 is YYNGEE in the germline V gene.

The chain joins TRBV11-1 to TRBJ2-7; D possibly corresponds to TRBD2 (7 bases). The germline V and J ends were trimmed by 5 bases and 4 bases, with 21 bases remaining between them. CDR1 and CDR2 (germline): SGHAT, FQDESV (reference sequence). The CDR3 runs to 16 residues. The CDR3 bases are TGTGCCAGCAGCAGCAACCCCGGGGGGCTAGCATACGAGCAGTACTTC. Translation gives CASSSNPGGLAYEQYF. Full variable domain (remainder filled in from reference TRBV11-1 and TRBJ2-7): EAEVAQSPRYKITEKSQAVAFWCDPISGHATLYWYRQILGQGPELLVQFQDESVVDDSQLPKDRFSAERLKGVDSTLKIQPAELGDSAMYLCASSSNPGGLAYEQYFGPGTRLTVT.

The J gene is TRBJ2-7, the V gene TRBV28; unclear D gene. The CDR3 has 13 amino acids. Trimming stripped 6 bases from V and 0 bases from J, with 9 bases between. Germline loops: CDR1 MDHEN, CDR2 SYDVKM. The CDR3 protein is CASSQSFSYEQYF. In nucleotides, the CDR3 is TGTGCCAGCAGCCAAAGTTTCTCCTACGAGCAGTACTTC.

The V and J genes are TRBV7-9 and TRBJ2-3; the D gene could be TRBD1 or TRBD2 (5 bases each). CDR1 and CDR2 (germline): SEHNR, FQNEAQ (reference sequence). CDR3 size: 15 residues. Between the trimmed V and J ends, which lost 3 bases and 0 bases, there was a span of 10 bases. CDR3 DNA sequence: TGTGCCAGCAGCTTCGGGGCAGACAGCACAGATACGCAGTATTTT. Amino acids: CASSFGADSTDTQYF. The whole variable domain, remainder taken from reference TRBV7-9 and TRBJ2-3, is DTGVSQNPRHKITKRGQNVTFRCDPISEHNRLYWYRQTLGQGPEFLTYFQNEAQLEKSRLLSDRFSAERPKGSFSTLEIQRTEQGDSAMYLCASSFGADSTDTQYFGPGTRLTVL.

The gene calls are TRBV7-9 and TRBJ1-2, with D maybe TRBD1 (6 bases). Germline V lookup: CDR1 SEHNR, CDR2 FQNEAQ (reference sequence). This CDR3 comprises 13 residues. The germline V and J ends were trimmed by 5 bases and 5 bases, with 12 bases remaining between them. Here the CDR3 reads CASSPGQIYGYTF. As DNA, the CDR3 is TGTGCCAGCAGCCCAGGACAGATTTATGGCTACACCTTC.

The V and J genes are TRBV5-5 and TRBJ2-1, with D perhaps TRBD1 (5 bases). The CDR3 loop spans 16 amino acids. V was shortened by 4 bases and J by 9 bases, with 23 bases between the two germline ends. CDR1 is SGHKS and CDR2 is YYEKEE in the germline V gene (reference sequence). The CDR3 DNA reads as TGTGCCAGCAGCCGTGGTCAGGGCGTAGGTTGGGGTGAGCAGTTCTTC. Protein product: CASSRGQGVGWGEQFF.

The CDR3 bases are TGTGCCAGCTCCCCCCCCGGCCCAGGGGAGGATCAGCCCCAGCATTTT. It is translated as CASSPPGPGEDQPQHF. This chain links TRBV18 with TRBJ1-5, with a weak D call TRBD1 (6 bases). The CDR3 contains 16 residues. Trimming cost V 6 bases and J 5 bases, with 20 bases left between them. Germline CDR1 reads KGHSH; CDR2 reads LQKENI.

The V and J genes are TRBV27 and TRBJ1-2; D is uncertain. Trimming left V 8 bases short and J 8 bases short, with 18 bases between. The CDR3 has 13 residues. Germline CDR1 and CDR2: MNHEY and SMNVEV (reference sequence). Here the CDR3 DNA reads TGTGCCAGCGCCGGCCAGGCAGGCTGGGGCTACACCTTC. Translating it yields CASAGQAGWGYTF.

This clone was picked up a small number of times. This rearrangement joins TRBV4-1 to TRBJ1-1; 10 bases are a match to TRBD1. This CDR3 is built from 15 residues. J gave up 3 bases and V 5 bases, and 6 bases lay outside the gene matches. Germline V gives CDR1 MGHRA, CDR2 YSYEKL. CDR3 residues: CASSSHGTGDTEAFF. The CDR3 DNA follows: TGCGCCAGCAGCTCCCACGGGACAGGGGACACTGAAGCTTTCTTT.

The rearrangement uses TRBV6-5 and TRBJ2-7; 7 nucleotides agree with TRBD1. This CDR3 comprises 15 residues. Trimming cost V 3 bases and J 0 bases; bases outside gene matches: 5. In germline, CDR1 is MNHEY, CDR2 SVGAGI. The CDR3 DNA follows: TGTGCCAGCAGTTATTCCTGGACAGGCTCCTACGAGCAGTACTTC. As protein: CASSYSWTGSYEQYF.

This clone was seen only once. The chain joins TRBV11-2 to TRBJ2-5; possible D gene TRBD1, 5 bases. Germline values: CDR1 SGHAT, CDR2 FQNNGV. The ends were cut back, 1 base at V and 7 bases at J, with 10 bases in the middle. The CDR3 totals 13 residues. DNA for the CDR3: TGTGCCAGCAGCTTAGGGGGCCTGGGGACCCAGTACTTC. Translated, it gives CASSLGGLGTQYF.

The V and J genes are TRBV18 and TRBJ1-2; D is undetermined. With 10 bases removed from V and 4 bases from J, the gap between germline ends came to 13 bases. Germline CDR1 is KGHSH and CDR2 is LQKENI. The CDR3 runs to 12 residues. The CDR3 nucleotides are TGTGCCACCCCCCGGAAGCCCTATGGCTACACCTTC. Translating it yields CATPRKPYGYTF.

The V gene is TRBV28, the J gene TRBJ1-2, with unresolved D. With 5 bases removed from V and 4 bases from J, the gap between germline ends came to 14 bases. Germline V gives CDR1 MDHEN, CDR2 SYDVKM. The CDR3 covers 14 residues. The CDR3 DNA follows: TGTGCCAGCAGTGTCGGGCGATATCTCTATGGCTACACCTTC. It encodes CASSVGRYLYGYTF.